This entry lists 29 T cell receptor beta chains sequenced from one sample in a study of identical twins. TCRdb passed the 5' RACE reads through MiXCR, listing each CDR3 protein once. The sample has hundreds of thousands of distinct CDR3 sequences; about 20% are singletons. These data are also associated with another study on T cells expressing NK-cell markers.

The source material was PBMCs. The receptors originated from a young woman in good health.

The chain uses TRBV11-2 and TRBJ2-1, with 7 bases identical to TRBD2. CDR3 length equals 18 residues. CDR1 and CDR2 from the germline V gene are SGHAT and FQNNGV. V gave up 2 bases and J gave up 3 bases; unmatched junction bases: 13. The CDR3 DNA is TGTGCCAGCAGCTTAACCGCGGCGGGAGTGGGGCTCTACAATGAGCAGTTCTTC. It specifies CASSLTAAGVGLYNEQFF.

This sequence joins TRBV25-1 and TRBJ1-1; possibly TRBD1 for D (5 bases). The CDR3 runs to 15 residues. The V end was cut by 6 bases, the J end by 1 base, with 15 bases between. CDR1 and CDR2 (germline): MGHDK, SYGVNS. This CDR3 is CASSPGGAGNTEAFF. CDR3 coding DNA: TGTGCCAGCAGCCCCGGCGGGGCAGGGAACACTGAAGCTTTCTTT.

V is TRBV12-3 or TRBV12-4 and J is TRBJ2-3, with a possible D match to TRBD1 (5 bases). The CDR3 is 14 amino acids. V was trimmed by 7 bases and J by 1 base, leaving 12 bases between them. The DNA for the CDR3 is TGTGCCAGCACCCCTGGGGCGGGCACAGATACGCAGTATTTT. Translating gives CASTPGAGTDTQYF.

This clonotype was observed a single time. This sequence joins TRBV15 and TRBJ2-2; a weak D match, TRBD2 (6 bases). CDR1 is LNHNV and CDR2 is YYDKDF in the germline V gene (reference sequence). V shed 5 bases and J shed 5 bases, with 15 bases lying between them. This CDR3 comprises 15 residues. The CDR3 here is CATSGGTLSTGELFF. CDR3 nucleotide sequence: TGTGCCACCAGCGGAGGGACTCTCTCAACCGGGGAGCTGTTTTTT.

This clonotype was seen a few times. The chain has TRBV15 and TRBJ2-7; no clear D gene. Germline V gene data show CDR1 as LNHNV and CDR2 as YYDKDF (reference sequence). CDR3 length: 15 amino acids. Trimming left V 4 bases short and J 4 bases short, with 17 bases between. Here the CDR3 DNA reads TGTGCCACCAGCATAAATTCGGGTGGTGCGTACGAGCAGTACTTC. Its translation: CATSINSGGAYEQYF.

The chain recombines TRBV20-1 with TRBJ1-6; weak D call: TRBD1 (5 bases). The CDR3 is 13 residues long. V shed 6 bases and J shed 6 bases, with 12 bases lying between them. From germline, CDR1 is DFQATT and CDR2 SNEGSKA (reference sequence). The CDR3 here is CSAKDSTNSPLHF. The CDR3, as DNA: TGCAGTGCAAAAGACAGTACTAATTCACCCCTCCACTTT.

Only one count was recorded for this clonotype. This chain links TRBV12-3 or TRBV12-4 with TRBJ1-4, with D possibly being TRBD1 (6 bases). The germline V and J ends were trimmed by 3 bases and 5 bases, with 7 bases remaining between them. The CDR3 is made up of 13 amino acids. The CDR3 loop reads CASSFGQNEKLFF. In DNA, the CDR3 is TGTGCCAGCAGTTTTGGACAGAATGAAAAACTGTTTTTT.

The V and J genes are TRBV6-2 or TRBV6-3 and TRBJ1-2, with 8 positions matching TRBD1. CDR1 is MNHEY and CDR2 is SVGEGT in the germline V gene. The ends lost 8 bases at V and 7 bases at J; junction bases unmatched: 6. This CDR3 contains 12 residues. CDR3 protein: CASADRDAGYTF. The CDR3 DNA reads as TGTGCCAGCGCGGACAGGGATGCTGGCTACACCTTC.

The V and J genes are TRBV5-1 and TRBJ1-2; 9 bases map to TRBD1. The germline V gene encodes CDR1 SGHRS and CDR2 YFSETQ. This CDR3 contains 14 residues. Trimming took 5 bases from V and 6 from J; bases not matched to a gene: 8. The CDR3 sequence is CASRPGQGVDGYTF. The CDR3 nucleotides are TGCGCCAGCAGACCGGGACAGGGAGTGGATGGCTACACCTTC.

This clonotype has just a few counts. The rearrangement uses TRBV20-1 and TRBJ2-1, with 9 bases lining up with TRBD2. The CDR3 contains 17 residues. V was pared by 0 bases and J by 2 bases, with 8 bases of the junction left unmatched. Per germline, CDR1 DFQATT and CDR2 SNEGSKA (reference sequence). Here the CDR3 reads CSAREFLAGGPYNEQFF. CDR3 sequence (DNA): TGCAGTGCTAGAGAGTTTTTGGCGGGGGGGCCCTACAATGAGCAGTTCTTC.

This chain connects TRBV20-1 to TRBJ1-6; no reliable D call. CDR1 DFQATT and CDR2 SNEGSKA come from the germline V gene (reference sequence). Trimming shortened V by 5 bases and J by 4 bases, and 9 bases separated the two germline ends. CDR3 length: 13 amino acids. This chain's CDR3 is CSAGETYNSPLHF. CDR3 nucleotide sequence: TGCAGTGCTGGGGAGACGTATAATTCACCCCTCCACTTT.

The chain employs TRBV5-1 and TRBJ2-5; D perhaps matches TRBD2 (6 bases). This CDR3 has 14 amino acids. V was shortened by 2 bases and J by 5 bases, with 13 bases between the two germline ends. CDR1 and CDR2 from the germline V gene are SGHRS and YFSETQ. CDR3 coding DNA: TGCGCCAGCAGCTTCTTCGGGGGTGAGGAGACCCAGTACTTC. It encodes CASSFFGGEETQYF. Combining the CDR3 with reference TRBV5-1 and TRBJ2-5 gives the whole variable domain KAGVTQTPRYLIKTRGQQVTLSCSPISGHRSVSWYQQTPGQGLQFLFEYFSETQRNKGNFPGRFSGRQFSNSRSEMNVSTLELGDSALYLCASSFFGGEETQYFGPGTRLLVL.

The chain combines TRBV11-2 with TRBJ1-1, with 8 bases matching TRBD1. Germline loops: CDR1 SGHAT, CDR2 FQNNGV. The V and J ends lost 7 bases and 1 base, in that order; junction bases with no gene match: 5. The CDR3 is 14 residues long. The CDR3 nucleotides are TGTGCCAGCACGGGACAGGTAGGGAACACTGAAGCTTTCTTT. Residues: CASTGQVGNTEAFF.

The chain has TRBV15 and TRBJ2-7; 8 nucleotides agree with TRBD1. In germline, CDR1 is LNHNV, CDR2 YYDKDF (reference sequence). Trimming took 0 bases from V and 3 from J; bases not matched to a gene: 7. The CDR3 is 16 residues long. CDR3 bases: TGTGCCACCAGCAGAGATTACGGGACAGGAGACTACGAGCAGTACTTC. Its protein product is CATSRDYGTGDYEQYF.

The chain joins TRBV7-8 to TRBJ1-4, with 9 positions matching TRBD1. After removal of 5 bases from V and 8 bases from J, the junction contained 6 bases not matched to a gene. Germline lookup yields CDR1 SGHVS and CDR2 FQNEAQ. The CDR3 length is 14 residues. The DNA for the CDR3 is TGTGCCAGCAGCCCGGGACAGGGTCACGAAAAACTGTTTTTT. This translates into CASSPGQGHEKLFF.

This clonotype has a count of ten or more. The chain has TRBV12-3 or TRBV12-4 and TRBJ1-4; D perhaps matches TRBD1 (5 bases). V shed 1 base and J shed 7 bases, with 13 bases lying between them. The CDR3 covers 15 residues. For the CDR3, the DNA is TGTGCCAGCAGTTTAGATGGGACTTTAGGTGAAAAACTGTTTTTT. Its translation is CASSLDGTLGEKLFF.

In its sample, this clonotype was seen a few times. The chain combines TRBV11-1 with TRBJ2-7; TRBD2 matches at 13 bases. The CDR3 is 18 amino acids. Germline V gene sequence: CDR1 SGHAT, CDR2 FQDESV (reference sequence). J gave up 0 bases and V 3 bases, and 8 bases lay outside the gene matches. CDR3 amino acids: CASSFTTSGRRSSYEQYF. As DNA, the CDR3 is TGTGCCAGCAGCTTTACGACTAGCGGGAGGCGCAGCTCCTACGAGCAGTACTTC.

This clonotype was counted only a few times. The J gene is TRBJ2-3, the V gene TRBV5-1; D is uncertain. Per germline, CDR1 SGHRS and CDR2 YFSETQ. The CDR3 sequence is 16 residues long. V was shortened by 0 bases and J by 0 bases, with 11 bases between the two germline ends. The CDR3 sequence is CASSLDPIPSTDTQYF. CDR3 coding DNA: TGCGCCAGCAGCTTGGATCCGATTCCTAGCACAGATACGCAGTATTTT.

The CDR3 DNA follows: TGTGCCAGCAGTGAAGGTTTGGTCGGGCAGGGTAGATTCTACGAGCAGTACTTC. Translated: CASSEGLVGQGRFYEQYF. The rearrangement links TRBV2 to TRBJ2-7; D perhaps matches TRBD1 (5 bases). Germline CDR1 SNHLY, CDR2 FYNNEI. The CDR3 runs 18 residues. The ends were cut back, 1 base at V and 3 bases at J, with 22 bases in the middle.

The sample holds a few counts of this clonotype. The chain couples TRBV4-3 to TRBJ2-7, with TRBD1 matching over 9 bases. V was pared by 3 bases and J by 3 bases, with 9 bases of the junction left unmatched. Germline V lookup: CDR1 LGHNA, CDR2 YSLEER. This CDR3 spans 16 amino acids. In DNA, the CDR3 is TGCGCCAGCAGCCACCTTCCGGGACAGGGAGACTACGAGCAGTACTTC. Translation: CASSHLPGQGDYEQYF.

This clonotype was detected a few times. The rearrangement uses TRBV25-1 and TRBJ2-7; D perhaps matches TRBD1 (5 bases). The CDR3 is 13 amino acids. Trimming removed 4 bases at V and 3 bases at J, with 10 bases between. CDR1 and CDR2 from the germline V gene are MGHDK and SYGVNS. For the CDR3, the DNA is TGTGCCAGCAGTGCAACGACAGACTACGAGCAGTACTTC. Protein: CASSATTDYEQYF.

The chain employs TRBV12-3 or TRBV12-4 and TRBJ2-1; a possible D gene is TRBD1 (6 bases). This CDR3 comprises 13 residues. Trimming removed 3 bases from V and 7 bases from J, with 10 bases in between. CDR3 nucleotides: TGTGCCAGCAGTTTGAACAGGGCTAATGAGCAGTTCTTC. This codes for CASSLNRANEQFF.

The chain joins TRBV5-1 to TRBJ2-2; 9 bases align to TRBD2. CDR3 size: 18 residues. CDR1 SGHRS and CDR2 YFSETQ come from the germline V gene. Trimming removed 0 bases from V and 3 bases from J; junction bases left unmatched: 9. In DNA, the CDR3 is TGCGCCAGCAGCTTGGGACTAGCGGTCCTCGGTGACACCGGGGAGCTGTTTTTT. Translated, it gives CASSLGLAVLGDTGELFF.

This clonotype was seen only a few times. The V gene is TRBV29-1, the J gene TRBJ2-5; the match to TRBD1 covers 8 bases. The germline CDR1 and CDR2 sequences are SQVTM and ANQGSEA. CDR3 length equals 12 residues. With V trimmed by 3 bases and J by 5 bases, 2 bases remained unmatched. CDR3 sequence reads: CSVDTGGETQYF. The CDR3, as DNA: TGCAGCGTTGACACAGGGGGGGAGACCCAGTACTTC. The variable domain in full, completed from reference TRBV29-1 and TRBJ2-5, reads SAVISQKPSRDICQRGTSLTIQCQVDSQVTMMFWYRQQPGQSLTLIATANQGSEATYESGFVIDKFPISRPNLTFSTLTVSNMSPEDSSIYLCSVDTGGETQYFGPGTRLLVL.

The chain combines TRBV5-1 with TRBJ1-4; D gene uncertain. This CDR3 has 13 residues. The ends were cut back, 0 bases at V and 5 bases at J, with 5 bases in the middle. The germline V gene encodes CDR1 SGHRS and CDR2 YFSETQ. The CDR3, as DNA: TGCGCCAGCAGCTTGGACAGAAATGAAAAACTGTTTTTT. It specifies CASSLDRNEKLFF.

CDR3 in amino acids: CASSLGNFPGADTQYF. CDR3 nucleotide sequence: TGTGCCAGCAGCTTAGGGAATTTCCCGGGAGCGGATACGCAGTATTTT. This chain uses TRBV7-9 with TRBJ2-3, with a possible D match to TRBD2 (6 bases). CDR1 is SEHNR and CDR2 is FQNEAQ in the germline V gene (reference sequence). V was cut by 1 base and J by 6 bases, with 17 bases left in between. This CDR3 contains 16 residues.

This clonotype was detected ten times or more. This sequence joins TRBV7-9 and TRBJ2-1, with 10 nucleotides matching TRBD1. In germline, CDR1 is SEHNR, CDR2 FQNEAQ (reference sequence). This CDR3 spans 16 amino acids. Germline trimming cut 6 bases from V and 0 bases from J; bases unmatched to any gene: 5. The CDR3 loop reads CASRLGQGSSYNEQFF. CDR3 coding DNA: TGTGCCAGCAGACTGGGACAGGGGAGCTCCTACAATGAGCAGTTCTTC.

In this sample, this clonotype turned up a few times. The rearrangement joins TRBV20-1 to TRBJ2-7; 8 positions match TRBD2. CDR3 size: 13 residues. Germline CDR1 reads DFQATT; CDR2 reads SNEGSKA (reference sequence). After removal of 0 bases from V and 6 bases from J, the junction contained 4 bases not matched to a gene. CDR3: CSARDLRGGEQYF. The CDR3 nucleotides are TGCAGTGCTAGAGACCTTCGGGGGGGCGAGCAGTACTTC.

The V and J genes are TRBV10-3 and TRBJ2-7, with TRBD2 matching 10 bases. The CDR3 is 14 amino acids. Germline V gene sequence: CDR1 ENHRY, CDR2 SYGVKD. Unmatched junction bases numbered 5, after V lost 7 bases and J lost 2 bases. The CDR3 loop reads CAIKSGLAAYEQYF. The CDR3 DNA sequence: TGTGCCATCAAGTCCGGACTAGCGGCCTACGAGCAGTACTTC.